The present entry profiles one T cell receptor (beta chain) with its context. The clone's antigen remains unknown. Base qualities are not provided; no much larger clone lies one nucleotide away. The library was produced with the immunoSEQ multiplex PCR assay. The multiplex PCR relied on a mix of 60 forward primers for TCR Vbeta segments and 13 reverse primers for TCR Jbeta segments. A multiplex PCR assay on genomic DNA amplified the CDR3 region of rearranged TCR beta genes. The Illumina HiSeq System was used to sequence the amplified TCR beta libraries as 87-base-pair reads. The original pipeline was this. In a later analysis, around 80 million unique TCR beta chains were counted across the roughly 610 repertoires, and about 10 million of these chains were shared by at least two donors. Raw reads were error-corrected and collapsed into unique sequences with a nearest-neighbor algorithm that merged closely related sequences to remove PCR and sequencing errors. CDR3 sequences were aligned to IMGT reference sequences to assign V, D and J gene segments. For a sequence to be retained, a match of at least six nucleotides was required to both a V gene segment and a J gene segment. Rearrangements were called productive when the CDR3 lacked stop codons and stayed in frame with V and J; all others were non-productive. Following IMGT convention, CDR3 was defined as the stretch from the second conserved V-encoded cysteine to the conserved J-encoded phenylalanine. Sequences without an unambiguous match to a single V gene segment were excluded from the earlier analysis of several hundred of the donors. In an earlier analysis of approximately 590 of the donors, V segments were called functional above 56.7% productive rearrangements and were called segregating when the between-donor standard deviation exceeded 5%. A statistical classification framework was built to diagnose cytomegalovirus status from the catalog of TCR beta chain sequences. V and J gene assignment, in a later analysis, came from comparing TCR nucleotide sequences with IMGT/GENE-DB human TR gene sequences. In a later analysis, CDR3 sequences and most-parsimonious VDJ recombination scenarios were assigned using the TCRdist pipeline. In a later analysis, every TCR beta chain was defined by the combination of its CDR3 amino acid sequence and its V-gene family, and reads without a unique V-gene family were dropped. As a way to deal with suspected cross-contamination and a sequencing artifact, a later analysis dropped more than 500 nucleotide sequences that were highly shared and had low generation probability. In a later analysis, a clonal expansion index for each public chain was calculated from normalized within-repertoire ranks of inferred template counts. In a later analysis, generation probabilities were computed with a VDJ recombination model fitted to out-of-frame rearrangements, and the resulting probabilities were checked against IGoR. In a later analysis, hypergeometric tests were used to score TCR-TCR, TCR-HLA and TCR-CMV co-occurrence, with a repertoire-size bias correction applied to TCR pairs. False discovery rates were estimated in a later analysis by permuting HLA or CMV assignments 20 times. In a later analysis, co-occurring TCRs were grouped with DBSCAN, and TCRdist sequence similarity was added when clustering was performed within HLA-allele-positive subsets. For co-occurrence clustering, repertoires with fewer than 30,000 or more than 120,000 public chains were excluded, along with about five repertoires with anomalous nucleotide sharing. Here the immuneACCESS table is served through TCRdb, limited to in-frame sequences with V and J called. Missing clones are a known gap in these copies; in checked studies unresolved V genes cover under half, and the rest lacks a known reason. V and J calls and clone size are given by that table; D and trimming were obtained from the DNA. The sample has more than 75,000 clones on record, 74% of them singletons. The biggest ten clones account for more than 8% of the sample.

In total, approximately 690 healthy bone marrow donors made up the cohort. At the time of sampling, all cohort members were nominally healthy, though unrecorded immune exposures were likely present. The donor tested CMV seropositive, placing the donor among the 289 seropositive members of the cohort. A peripheral blood sample was collected from each donor, and TCR beta sequencing was performed on peripheral blood mononuclear cells. The Qiagen DNeasy Blood Extraction Kit was used to extract genomic DNA from the blood cell samples. The CDR3 sequence holds 13 residues, the cysteine and phenylalanine included. CDR3 DNA only is kept here, 39 bases in frame from base 1. Trimming takes 4 bases from V and 2 bases from J, and the germline ends sit 9 bases apart. CDR1 and CDR2, per the germline V gene, are MNHEY and SVGAGI. The data belong to a study of cytomegalovirus exposure and HLA in healthy donors (dated by TCRdb to 2017 to 2019). For context, the study as a whole: In an earlier analysis of some 550 of the donors, under 300 Gb of sequence data and 90 million to 120 million unique TCR beta sequences from 150 million to 200 million T cells were reported. Donor age, sex, ethnicity and CMV serostatus were collected together with the repertoire data. An early release covering roughly 600 HLA-typed donors comprised around 300 gigabases of sequencing data and around 85 million unique TCR sequences. Typing coverage varied by locus: about 620-630 donors for A, B, C, DRB1 and DQB1; some 520 for DQA1; about 600 for DPA1; roughly 450 for DPB1. HLA typing included class I and class II loci at four-digit resolution. All discovery cohort repertoires had been generated on a single sequencing platform. Among some 400 genotyped donors of the cohort, an average of roughly 230,000 unique TCR beta nucleotide sequences was sequenced per donor, of which 15% to 20% were non-productive. The aim of the study was to test whether cataloging public T cell receptors could identify signatures of past pathogen exposure. Rather than drawing on any new phenotypic data, the later analysis identified candidate immune exposures from TCR beta sequences and the way those sequences occurred across donors. A later genetic analysis took genome-wide SNP genotypes for about three fifths of the 666 donors and used that subset as a discovery cohort. A later analysis re-examined previously published TCR beta repertoires from hundreds of donors and added high-resolution HLA genotyping to investigate patterns of TCR occurrence. Because of strong linkage in the cohort, 5 or 6 DR-DQ haplotypes were treated as single units for association and clustering. To decide whether each TCR beta V gene segment behaved as functional or pseudogenic, an earlier analysis of several hundred of the donors relied on high-throughput TCR beta sequencing. Of the roughly 400 genotyped donors, approximately 82% fell in the genetic ancestry cluster associated with self-reported Caucasian donors. To predict cytomegalovirus infection status, the study brought together high-throughput TCR immunosequencing, statistical association of individual TCRs with disease status, and machine learning. Using immunosequencing, the study profiled T cell repertoires from 666 subjects and related those repertoires to cytomegalovirus serostatus. Along with the approximately 700-subject first cohort, a separate validation cohort of over a hundred different subjects was used. The paper as a whole reports these results and caveats: In a later analysis, most CMV-associated TCR beta chains were found to appear HLA-restricted, with HLA associations seemingly driven largely by CMV exposure. In a later genetic analysis, a missense DCLRE1C variant was associated with V-gene and J-gene trimming of TCR beta chains, and the association was replicated in an independent cohort. A further reported finding was that TCR beta sequences accurately predicted the HLA-A and HLA-B alleles for most subjects in the first cohort. The authors suggested that the approach could potentially be generalized to other disease states and immunological phenotypes. Some IMGT-functional V segments, including TRBV6-2 and TRBV6-3, could not be distinguished by the 87-base-pair reads and were therefore excluded. In a later analysis, some 18,000 TCR beta sequences were associated with specific HLA alleles at a false discovery rate of 0.05. In a later genetic analysis, fewer N-insertions in productive TCRs were reported among donors in an Asian-associated ancestry cluster than the 666-donor mean. Only TCR beta chains were sequenced in this cohort, and the absence of alpha or paired-chain data limited detectable features. For the cohort, immune exposure information was limited to CMV serostatus. Because HLA typing was missing for some donors at each locus, association tests included only the typed subset. Linkage disequilibrium might explain the correlated functional status among segregating V segments, but an unknown experimental factor could not be excluded. A later analysis found that TCR association rates varied across HLA loci, with DRB1 alleles showing the most associated TCRs and HLA-C alleles the fewest. Sequencing depth was assumed to be roughly uniform across donors in the presence/absence analyses, though that assumption may not hold. Cytomegalovirus status was reported to be diagnosed by the classifier with high specificity and sensitivity in both the original and validation cohorts. Three of the identified cytomegalovirus-associated TCR beta chains were confirmed in vitro to be specific for cytomegalovirus antigens. Most TCR sequences were seen in very few donors, while some public TCRs were found in many individuals. In a later analysis, HLA-associated TCR beta chains were found to be more clonally expanded and to have lower generation probabilities than equally common non-associated chains. A group of highly shared sequence variants was considered likely to be a technical artifact of the sequencing pipeline. Because counts were too low, roughly 16 rarely observed V segments, including chromosome 9 orphons, were excluded from the earlier analysis of around 640 of the donors. Assigning TCR associations to individual alleles was difficult when HLA alleles, especially DR and DQ, strongly co-occurred. In a later analysis, several top co-occurrence clusters were reported to appear linked to parvovirus B19, influenza, CMV and Epstein-Barr virus. In the study, some 180 TCR beta chains were listed as associated with cytomegalovirus. An earlier analysis of 587 of the donors showed that most TCR beta V segments appeared in productive rearrangements either about 87% or about 30% of the time, which broadly matched IMGT annotations.

Recombination connected TRBV6-5 to TRBJ2-7; TRBD1 is a possible D gene, resting on 5 matching bases. Source material: PBMCs. This receptor was identified in a man aged 35-49 years in good health and CMV-seropositive. The bases are TGTGCCAGCAGTTCCGGACATACCTACGAGCAGTACTTC. Its translation is CASSSGHTYEQYF.